The rows below give T cell receptor beta chains drawn from one sample of a study of shared clonotypes between healthy human individuals. Here immunoSEQ multiplex PCR was the method, and the copy in TCRdb shows in-frame clones only, minus some. There are over 2 million clones in the sample; roughly 94% occur only once, and about 1.1% lies in the top ten. Source material: naive CD8+ T cells sorted from blood. The receptors derive from a man between 18 and 29 years old in good health. Each CDR3 is given with its conserved first and last residue. D genes are given only for firm matches. Clone sizes are given selectively: once, few, many, or a class where the clone is expanded.

TRBJ1-3 . TRBV5-4 once TGTGCCAGCAGCGACCCGGGACTGGGAAACACCATATATTTT CASSDPGLGNTIYF
TRBJ2-1 . TRBV5-1 . TGCGCCAGCAGCTTCCGGAGCTCCTACAATGAGCAGTTCTTC CASSFRSSYNEQFF
TRBJ1-1 . TRBV7-9 . TGTGCCAGCAGCTTAGGCGGGACCACTGAAGCTTTCTTT CASSLGGTTEAFF
TRBJ1-5 . TRBV27 . TGTGCCAGCAGTTTCGGTATCAATCAGCCCCAGCATTTT CASSFGINQPQHF
TRBJ1-1 TRBD1 TRBV27 once TGTGCCAGCAGTACAGGACAGGGGTCTACTGAAGCTTTCTTT CASSTGQGSTEAFF
TRBJ1-2 . TRBV29-1 once TGCAGCGTTGAAGATAGTAAAGGACCCACCTATGGCTACACCTTC CSVEDSKGPTYGYTF
TRBJ2-7 TRBD1 TRBV2 . TGTGCCATATCGGGACAGAGCTCCTACGAGCAGTACTTC CAISGQSSYEQYF
TRBJ2-3 . TRBV6-5 . TGTGCCAGCAGTTACTCGAACGGGGACACAGATACGCAGTATTTT CASSYSNGDTDTQYF
TRBJ2-7 . TRBV6-6 . TGTGCCAGCAAAGACGGGGCCGGGAGTTACTACGAGCAGTACTTC CASKDGAGSYYEQYF
TRBJ1-1 . TRBV9 . TGTGCCAGCAGCGTAGAAGCGATGAACACTGAAGCTTTCTTT CASSVEAMNTEAFF
TRBJ1-1 . TRBV27 . TGTGCCAGCAGCCCTCTGGGGACGAACACTGAAGCTTTCTTT CASSPLGTNTEAFF
TRBJ2-3 TRBD2 TRBV5-4 . TGTGCCAGCAGCCCGCTAGCGGGGGTCAGCACAGATACGCAGTATTTT CASSPLAGVSTDTQYF
TRBJ2-3 . TRBV5-6 . TGTGCCAGCAGCTTGGAGCTGATCACAGATACGCAGTATTTT CASSLELITDTQYF
TRBJ2-7 . TRBV7-8 . TGTGCCAGCAGTTTAGGGGAAGTGCTTGGCGAGCAGTACTTC CASSLGEVLGEQYF
TRBJ2-7 TRBD2 TRBV7-8 . TGTGCCAGCAGCCAGGTACTAGCGGGCTCCTACGAGCAGTACTTC CASSQVLAGSYEQYF
TRBJ1-2 . TRBV5-1 . TGCGCCAGCAGCTCTAATGGCTACACCTTC CASSSNGYTF
TRBJ2-1 . TRBV14 . TGTGCCAGCAGCCCTTTTAGGGGGGCCTATGAGCAGTTCTTC CASSPFRGAYEQFF
TRBJ1-6 TRBD1 TRBV6-1 . TGTGCCAGCAGTGAAGCTGCAGACAGGGCTAGAGGTAATTCACCCCTCCACTTT CASSEAADRARGNSPLHF
TRBJ2-7 TRBD1 TRBV7-9 . TGTGCCAGCAGCCCCGGGACAGGGGACCACGAGCAGTACTTC CASSPGTGDHEQYF
TRBJ2-7 . TRBV7-9 . TGTGCCAGCAGCTTAGGTGGCTTACTCTACGAGCAGTACTTC CASSLGGLLYEQYF
TRBJ2-7 TRBD1 TRBV12-5 . TGTGCTAGTGGTCTAGGGACAGTACAGTACTTC CASGLGTVQYF
TRBJ2-5 . TRBV4-1 . TGCGCCAGCGAGGGCGTCGGGGAGACCCAGTACTTC CASEGVGETQYF
TRBJ2-7 . TRBV30 . TGTGCCTGGAGTTCTTCCGGGACACCACTCTACGAGCAGTACTTC CAWSSSGTPLYEQYF
TRBJ1-3 . TRBV28 . TGTGCCAGCAGTCCCACTCCATGGGGACCTGGAAACACCATATATTTT CASSPTPWGPGNTIYF
TRBJ2-5 . TRBV2 once TGTGCCAGCAGTGAAGGGACCTCCCAAGAGACCCAGTACTTC CASSEGTSQETQYF
TRBJ2-7 TRBD1 TRBV2 few TGTGCCAGCAGTGGGGAACAGGGGCCTTCCTACGAGCAGTACTTC CASSGEQGPSYEQYF
TRBJ2-1 TRBD2 TRBV28 . TGTGCCAGCAGGTCCATTAGCGGGGGGACCTACAATGAGCAGTTCTTC CASRSISGGTYNEQFF
TRBJ1-4 . TRBV30 once TGTGCCTGGGACTCTGGGAATGAAAAACTGTTTTTT CAWDSGNEKLFF
TRBJ2-3 . TRBV11-2 . TGTGCCAGCAGCTTCACAGGCGCCAACACAGATACGCAGTATTTT CASSFTGANTDTQYF
TRBJ1-1 TRBD1 TRBV29-1 . TGCAGCGTTGAGGGGACAGACAACACTGAAGCTTTCTTT CSVEGTDNTEAFF
TRBJ2-7 . TRBV5-1 . TGCGCCAGCAGCCTCGGACGGAACTCCTACGAGCAGTACTTC CASSLGRNSYEQYF
TRBJ1-4 TRBD1 TRBV9 . TGTGCCAGCAGCGTAGCAGGGACAGACAATGAAAAACTGTTTTTT CASSVAGTDNEKLFF
TRBJ2-7 . TRBV7-9 . TGTGCCAGCAGCCGGGTCTACGAGCAGTACTTC CASSRVYEQYF
TRBJ2-1 TRBD2 TRBV4-3 . TGCGCCAGCAGCCCCGGGACTAGCGGGATCTCCTACAATGAGCAGTTCTTC CASSPGTSGISYNEQFF
TRBJ1-1 TRBD1 TRBV28 . TGTGCCAGCAGTTTAATAGGCGGGATAGGCACAGGGGGCGCGTGGGCCACTGAAGCTTTCTTT CASSLIGGIGTGGAWATEAFF
TRBJ1-1 TRBD1 TRBV2 once TGTGCCAGCAGCCAGGGGGCGAGCGACACTGAAGCTTTCTTT CASSQGASDTEAFF
TRBJ2-7 TRBD1 TRBV7-6 . TGTGCCAGCAGCTTACAGGGGGCAGACAGGGACGAGCAGTACTTC CASSLQGADRDEQYF
TRBJ2-2 TRBD2 TRBV4-3 . TGCGCCAGCAGCCAAGAGGGGCGGGAGGCCGGTGGCGGGGAGCTGTTTTTT CASSQEGREAGGGELFF
TRBJ1-2 . TRBV7-2 once TGTGCCAGCAGCTTATTAGGGGGAGGCTATGGCTACACCTTC CASSLLGGGYGYTF
TRBJ1-2 TRBD1 TRBV5-6 . TGTGCCAGCAGCGTACAGGGGACTGGCTACACCTTC CASSVQGTGYTF
TRBJ2-2 TRBD1 TRBV30 . TGTGCCTGGAGTCAGACAGGGGGGCGGGAGGAGCTGTTTTTT CAWSQTGGREELFF
TRBJ2-3 . TRBV9 . TGTGCCAGCAGCGTAGCTGAAGGGGGTAGGTGGCCAGGCACAGATACGCAGTATTTT CASSVAEGGRWPGTDTQYF